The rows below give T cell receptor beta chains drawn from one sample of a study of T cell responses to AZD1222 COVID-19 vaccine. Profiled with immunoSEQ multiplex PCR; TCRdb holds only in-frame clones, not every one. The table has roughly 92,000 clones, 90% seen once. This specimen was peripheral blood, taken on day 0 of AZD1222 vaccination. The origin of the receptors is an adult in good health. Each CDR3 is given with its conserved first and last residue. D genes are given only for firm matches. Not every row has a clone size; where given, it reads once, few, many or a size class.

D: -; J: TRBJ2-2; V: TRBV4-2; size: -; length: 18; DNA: TGTGCCAGCAGCCAAGATCGGTTTGGACACACGAACACCGGGGAGCTGTTTTTT; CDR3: CASSQDRFGHTNTGELFF
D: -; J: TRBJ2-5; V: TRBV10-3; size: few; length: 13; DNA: TGTGCCATCAGTGAGTCGCCGAGAGAGACCCAGTACTTC; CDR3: CAISESPRETQYF
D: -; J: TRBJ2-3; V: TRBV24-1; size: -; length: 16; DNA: TGTGCCACCAGTGACCTTGACAGTCCTTGGGGGGATACGCAGTATTTT; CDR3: CATSDLDSPWGDTQYF
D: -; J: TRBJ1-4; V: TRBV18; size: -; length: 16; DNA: TGTGCCAGCTCACAGCTCGCAAGGGGACTAAATGAAAAACTGTTTTTT; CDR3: CASSQLARGLNEKLFF
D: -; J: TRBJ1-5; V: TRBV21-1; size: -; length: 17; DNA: TGTGCCAGCAGCAAAGTCCCGGGGTCCTCTTCCAATCAGCCCCAGCATTTT; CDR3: CASSKVPGSSSNQPQHF
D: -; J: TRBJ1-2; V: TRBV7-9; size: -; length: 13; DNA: TGTGCCAGCAGCTTAGATGCGGTCACCGACTACACCTTC; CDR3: CASSLDAVTDYTF
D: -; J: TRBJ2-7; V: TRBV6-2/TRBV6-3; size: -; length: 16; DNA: TGTGCCAGCAGTTATAGCGCAATGGGGAGCCGCTACGAGCAGTACTTC; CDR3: CASSYSAMGSRYEQYF
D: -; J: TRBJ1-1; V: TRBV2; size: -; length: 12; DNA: TGTGCCAGCAGTGTGGTGAACACTGAAGCTTTCTTT; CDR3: CASSVVNTEAFF
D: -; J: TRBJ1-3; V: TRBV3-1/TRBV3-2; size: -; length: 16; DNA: TGTGCCAGCAGCCAAGATTCCTCGAGCTCTGGAAACACCATATATTTT; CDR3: CASSQDSSSSGNTIYF
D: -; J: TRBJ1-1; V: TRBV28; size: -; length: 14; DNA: TGTGCCAGCAGTCGTCAGGGTTTCGTCACTGAAGCTTTCTTT; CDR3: CASSRQGFVTEAFF
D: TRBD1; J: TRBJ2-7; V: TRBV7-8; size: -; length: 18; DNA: TGTGCCAGCAGCTTAGTTTGGGCAGGGGGCCCTCCATCGAACGAGCAGTACTTC; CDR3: CASSLVWAGGPPSNEQYF
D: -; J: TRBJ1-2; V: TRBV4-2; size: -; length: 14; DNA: TGTGCCAGCAGCCAAGATAAGGACACCTATGGCTACACCTTC; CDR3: CASSQDKDTYGYTF
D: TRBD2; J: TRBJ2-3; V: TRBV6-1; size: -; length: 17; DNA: TGTGCCAGCAGTGCATTTAGAGCGGGGATTAGCACAGATACGCAGTATTTT; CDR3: CASSAFRAGISTDTQYF
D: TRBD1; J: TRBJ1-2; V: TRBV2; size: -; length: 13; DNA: TGTGCCAGCAGTGAAGGGACAGGGTTTGGCTACACCTTC; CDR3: CASSEGTGFGYTF
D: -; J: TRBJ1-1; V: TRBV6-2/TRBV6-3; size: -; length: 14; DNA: TGTGCCAGCAGCCGGGGACTCCTGAACACTGAAGCTTTCTTT; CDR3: CASSRGLLNTEAFF
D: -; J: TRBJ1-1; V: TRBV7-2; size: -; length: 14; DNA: TGTGCCAGCAGCTTAGAGAGACTGAACACTGAAGCTTTCTTT; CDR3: CASSLERLNTEAFF
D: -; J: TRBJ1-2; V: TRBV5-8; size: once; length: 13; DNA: TGTGCCATAGGCCGGGTGCCTAACTATGGCTACACCTTC; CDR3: CAIGRVPNYGYTF
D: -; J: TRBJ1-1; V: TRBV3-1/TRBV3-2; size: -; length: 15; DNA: TGTGCCAGCAGCCAAGGGCGTGCAGGGGCCACTGAAGCTTTCTTT; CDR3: CASSQGRAGATEAFF
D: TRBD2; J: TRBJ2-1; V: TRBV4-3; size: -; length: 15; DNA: TGCGCCAGCAGCCGTCTAGCGGGGGGAGTGAATGAGCAGTTCTTC; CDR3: CASSRLAGGVNEQFF
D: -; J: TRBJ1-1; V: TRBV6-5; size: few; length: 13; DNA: TGTGCCAGCGGTATTATTGGGGACACTGAAGCTTTCTTT; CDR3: CASGIIGDTEAFF
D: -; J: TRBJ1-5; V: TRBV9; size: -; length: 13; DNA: TGTGCCAGCGGGCTCAGGGACAACCAGCCCCAGCATTTT; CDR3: CASGLRDNQPQHF
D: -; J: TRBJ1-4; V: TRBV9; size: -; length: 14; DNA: TGTGCCAGCAGCGTAGCCCCAACTAATGAAAAACTGTTTTTT; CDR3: CASSVAPTNEKLFF
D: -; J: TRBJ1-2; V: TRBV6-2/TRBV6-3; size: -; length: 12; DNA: TGTGCCAGCAGTTTGGGAAACTATGGCTACACCTTC; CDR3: CASSLGNYGYTF
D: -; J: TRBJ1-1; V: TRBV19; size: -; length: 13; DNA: TGTGCCAGTAGTATTACCCGAAACACTGAAGCTTTCTTT; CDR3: CASSITRNTEAFF
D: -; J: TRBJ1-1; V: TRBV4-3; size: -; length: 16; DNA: TGCGCCAGCAGCCAAGCCTCACAGGGCCGGGGGACTGAAGCTTTCTTT; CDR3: CASSQASQGRGTEAFF
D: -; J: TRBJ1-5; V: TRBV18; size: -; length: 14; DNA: TGTGCCAGCTCACCAGGAGATAGCAATCAGCCCCAGCATTTT; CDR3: CASSPGDSNQPQHF
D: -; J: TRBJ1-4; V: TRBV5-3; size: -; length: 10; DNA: TGTGCCAGAAGCCTGTTTGGGACATCCTTT; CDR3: CARSLFGTSF
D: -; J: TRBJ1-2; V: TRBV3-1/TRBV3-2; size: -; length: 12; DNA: TGTGCCAGCAGCCAAGATACCCGGACTGTCACCTTC; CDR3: CASSQDTRTVTF
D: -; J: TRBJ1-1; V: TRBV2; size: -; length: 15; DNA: TGTGCCACCCACTTAGGGCGGTCGGTGAACACTGAAGCTTTCTTT; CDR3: CATHLGRSVNTEAFF
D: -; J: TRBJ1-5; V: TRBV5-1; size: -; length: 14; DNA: TGCGCCAGCAGCTTGGAGGGCGGGAATCAGCCCCAGCATTTT; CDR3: CASSLEGGNQPQHF
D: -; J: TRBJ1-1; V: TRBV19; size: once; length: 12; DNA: TGTGCCAGTATGCGGTGGAACACTGAAGCTTTCTTT; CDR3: CASMRWNTEAFF
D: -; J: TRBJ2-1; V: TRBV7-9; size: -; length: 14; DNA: TGTGCCAGCAGCTTCACGGAAAGGTACAATGAGCAGTTCTTC; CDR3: CASSFTERYNEQFF
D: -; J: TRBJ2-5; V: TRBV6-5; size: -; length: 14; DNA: TGTGCCAGCACGGGGGCTAGCGGACAAGAGACCCAGTACTTC; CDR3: CASTGASGQETQYF
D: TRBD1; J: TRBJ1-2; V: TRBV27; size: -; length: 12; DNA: TGTGCCAGCAGTAGGACAGGTGGTGGCTACACCTTC; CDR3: CASSRTGGGYTF
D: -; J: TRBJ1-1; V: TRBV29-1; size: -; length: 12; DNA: TGCAGCGCGGGGACGCAGGGCAAGGTAGCTTTCTTT; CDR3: CSAGTQGKVAFF
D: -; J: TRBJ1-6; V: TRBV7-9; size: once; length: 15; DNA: TGTGCCAGCAGCCGGAGGGCGTCGAATAATTCACCCCTCCACTTT; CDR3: CASSRRASNNSPLHF
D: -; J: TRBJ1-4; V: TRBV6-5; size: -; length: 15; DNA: TGTGCCAGCAGTTACGACCACCCAACTAATGAAAAACTGTTTTTT; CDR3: CASSYDHPTNEKLFF
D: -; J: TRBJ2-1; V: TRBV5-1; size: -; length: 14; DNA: TGCGCCAGCAGGGGAACGGGCAAGGGTAATGAGCAGTTCTTC; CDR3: CASRGTGKGNEQFF
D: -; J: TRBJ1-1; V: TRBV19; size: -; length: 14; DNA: TGTGCCAGTAGTATACGCCAGGGCGGCACTGAAGCTTTCTTT; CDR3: CASSIRQGGTEAFF
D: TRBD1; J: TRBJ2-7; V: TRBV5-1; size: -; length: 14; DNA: TGCGCCAGCAGTATCGGGACAGGGGCGTCCGAGCAGTACTTC; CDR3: CASSIGTGASEQYF
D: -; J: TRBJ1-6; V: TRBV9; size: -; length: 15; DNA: TGTGCCAGCAGCGTGGCGGTAGGGAGTAATTCACCCCTCCACTTT; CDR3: CASSVAVGSNSPLHF
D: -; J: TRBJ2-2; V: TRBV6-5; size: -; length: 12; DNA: TGTGCCAGCAGTTACTCGACCGGGGAGCTGTTTTTT; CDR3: CASSYSTGELFF
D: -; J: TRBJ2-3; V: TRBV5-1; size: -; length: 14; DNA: TGCGCCAGCAGCTTATCAGAAAGCACAGATACGCAGTATTTT; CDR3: CASSLSESTDTQYF
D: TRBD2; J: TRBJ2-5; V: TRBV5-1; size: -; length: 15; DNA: TGCGCCACCTCCTCCCTTAGCGGGAAACAAGAGACCCAGTACTTC; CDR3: CATSSLSGKQETQYF
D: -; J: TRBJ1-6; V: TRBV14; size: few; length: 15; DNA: TGTGCCAGCAGCCGACGACAGGATGTAGGTTCACCCCTCCACTTT; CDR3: CASSRRQDVGSPLHF
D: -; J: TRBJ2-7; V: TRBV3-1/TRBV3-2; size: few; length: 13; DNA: TGTGCCAGCAGCCGGACGCGATCCTACGAGCAGTACTTC; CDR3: CASSRTRSYEQYF
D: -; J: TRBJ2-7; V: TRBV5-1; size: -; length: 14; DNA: TGCGCCAGCAGCTTGAACGCCCCCCCCCACGAGCAGTACTTC; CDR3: CASSLNAPPHEQYF
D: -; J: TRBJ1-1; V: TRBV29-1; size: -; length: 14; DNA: TGCAGCGTTGGGGTTCAGGGAAGGAGCACTGAAGCTTTCTTT; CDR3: CSVGVQGRSTEAFF
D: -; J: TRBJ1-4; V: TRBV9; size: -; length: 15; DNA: TGTGCCAGCAGCGTTGCAGAAACAACTAATGAAAAACTGTTTTTT; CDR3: CASSVAETTNEKLFF
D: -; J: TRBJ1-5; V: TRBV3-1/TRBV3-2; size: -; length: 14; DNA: TGTGCCAGCAGCTATGGACAGAGCTCTCAGCCCCAGCATTTT; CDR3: CASSYGQSSQPQHF
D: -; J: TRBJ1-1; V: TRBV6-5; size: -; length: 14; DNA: TGTGCCAGCAGTTACGGTGGTCAGGACACTGAAGCTTTCTTT; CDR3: CASSYGGQDTEAFF
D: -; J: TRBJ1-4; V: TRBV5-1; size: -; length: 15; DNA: TGCGCCAGCAGCTTGGCCGGCGAAAGAAGTGAAAAACTGTTTTTT; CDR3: CASSLAGERSEKLFF
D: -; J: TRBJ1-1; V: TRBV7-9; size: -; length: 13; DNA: TGTGCCAGCAGCCAACAGGGGAACACTGAAGCTTTCTTT; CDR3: CASSQQGNTEAFF
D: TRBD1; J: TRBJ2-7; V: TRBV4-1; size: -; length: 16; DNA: TGCGCCAGCAGCCAAGTCTTGGGACAGGGGATTTACGAGCAGTACTTC; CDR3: CASSQVLGQGIYEQYF
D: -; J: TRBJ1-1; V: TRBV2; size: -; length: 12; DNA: TGTGGTTCACAGACAGACCGCACTGAAGCTTTCTTT; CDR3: CGSQTDRTEAFF
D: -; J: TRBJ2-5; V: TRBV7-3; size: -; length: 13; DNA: TGTGCCAGCAGCTTATTTGGCGAGGAGACCCAGTACTTC; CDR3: CASSLFGEETQYF
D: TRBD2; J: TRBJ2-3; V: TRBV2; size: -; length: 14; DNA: TGTGCCAGCGAGGCGGGGGGAATCCCAGATACGCAGTATTTT; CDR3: CASEAGGIPDTQYF
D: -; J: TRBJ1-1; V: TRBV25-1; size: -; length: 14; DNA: TGTGCCAGCAACCAAGAGGGGCGAGACACTGAAGCTTTCTTT; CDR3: CASNQEGRDTEAFF
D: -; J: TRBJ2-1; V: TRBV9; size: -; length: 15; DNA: TGTGCCAGCAGCGAATACCCGACTCCCTACAATGAGCAGTTCTTC; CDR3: CASSEYPTPYNEQFF